The present T cell receptor (beta chain) was sequenced within a study of blood T cells in healthy people across ages. This clonotype showed up just a few times. Its antigen is still unknown. Study-level findings and limits: Donor CMV infection status was unknown, possibly confounding age-related changes in expanded clonotypes. The long-lived group displayed more naive CD4+ cells, plus higher diversity, than the aged donors did.

The CDR3 spans 15 residues. The V segment lost 0 bases and the J segment 11 bases; nucleotides outside the gene matches: 13. Germline CDR1 and CDR2: SQVTM and ANQGSEA. Alongside a J-beta primer mix, a sample-barcoded 5' primer served in a second PCR lasting roughly 7 to 11 cycles. Each CDR3 protein gets one entry after TCRdb re-called the 5' RACE reads with MiXCR. The top ten clones hold 6.5% to 10% of a sample with around 1,500,000 distinct CDR3 sequences, approximately 40% of them seen once. The V call is TRBV29-1, the J call TRBJ2-5; the match to TRBD2 covers 9 bases. The clonotype was recovered from a woman younger than 30 in good health. The specimen was blood. The CDR3 sequence is CSVEEALAGRWEQYF. The DNA for the CDR3 is TGCAGCGTTGAAGAAGCCCTAGCGGGAAGGTGGGAGCAGTACTTC.